This T cell receptor (beta chain) was sequenced for a study of shared clonotypes between healthy human individuals. V lost 2 bases and J 9 bases, leaving 17 bases between the germline ends. Germline CDR1 and CDR2: SGHKS and YYEKEE (reference sequence). The CDR3 totals 14 residues. The protocol was immunoSEQ multiplex PCR, while the TCRdb copy is restricted to in-frame clones and leaves out a portion. The profile shows 450,000 to 500,000 clones, approximately 80% of them singletons. This chain links TRBV5-5 with TRBJ1-2; D not resolved. The receptor comes from a woman in her forties in good health. Some clones in this sample may be carry-over from other donors' samples. Sequences were obtained from PBMCs. The CDR3 spells CASSFVSPEGSYTF. In nucleotides, the CDR3 is TGTGCCAGCAGCTTTGTCAGTCCAGAAGGAAGCTACACCTTC.